This T cell receptor (beta chain) was sequenced in a study of T-cell reconstitution after alpha-beta-depleted transplantation in children. Construction of the TCRbeta library involved unique molecular identifiers. Using its own MiXCR run on the PCR reads, TCRdb lists one record per CDR3 protein. The sample shows around 200,000 distinct CDR3 sequences, 6% to 7% of them seen only once. This clonotype was found many times. Germline CDR1 is MNHEY and CDR2 is SVGEGT. V was pared by 2 bases and J by 4 bases, with 0 bases of the junction left unmatched. The CDR3 loop spans 15 amino acids. The sample in question was PBMCs from the stem cell graft donor, obtained from the stem cell graft. The clonotype originates from a human donor who donated a stem cell graft to a child with Wiskott-Aldrich syndrome. V and J are TRBV6-2 or TRBV6-3 and TRBJ2-1; 12 bases fit TRBD2. CDR3 in amino acids: CASSYGLAGYNEQFF. In nucleotides, the CDR3 is TGTGCCAGCAGTTACGGACTAGCGGGGTACAATGAGCAGTTCTTC.